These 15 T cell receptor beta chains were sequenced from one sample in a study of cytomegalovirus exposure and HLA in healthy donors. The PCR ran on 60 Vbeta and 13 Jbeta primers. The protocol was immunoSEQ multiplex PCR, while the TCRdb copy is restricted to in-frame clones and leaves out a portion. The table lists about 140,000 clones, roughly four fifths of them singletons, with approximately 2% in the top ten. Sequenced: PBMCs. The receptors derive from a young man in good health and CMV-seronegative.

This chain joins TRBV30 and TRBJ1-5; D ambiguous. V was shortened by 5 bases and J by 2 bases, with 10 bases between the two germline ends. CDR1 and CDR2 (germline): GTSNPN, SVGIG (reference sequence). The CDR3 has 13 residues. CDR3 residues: CAWAQEGNQPQHF. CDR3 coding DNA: TGTGCCTGGGCCCAAGAGGGCAATCAGCCCCAGCATTTT.

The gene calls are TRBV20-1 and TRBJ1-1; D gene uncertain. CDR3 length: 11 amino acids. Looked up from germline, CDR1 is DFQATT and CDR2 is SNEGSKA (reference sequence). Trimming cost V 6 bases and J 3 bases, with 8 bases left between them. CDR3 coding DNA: TGCAGTGCCCGTCAGTACACTGAAGCTTTCTTT. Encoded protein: CSARQYTEAFF.

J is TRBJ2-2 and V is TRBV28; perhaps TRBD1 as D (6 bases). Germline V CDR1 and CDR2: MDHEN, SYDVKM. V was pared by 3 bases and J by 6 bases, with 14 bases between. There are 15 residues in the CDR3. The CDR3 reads CASSLAHQGSGELFF. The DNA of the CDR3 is TGTGCCAGCAGTTTGGCCCATCAGGGGTCCGGGGAGCTGTTTTTT. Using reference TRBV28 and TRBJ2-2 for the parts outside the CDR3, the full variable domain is DVKVTQSSRYLVKRTGEKVFLECVQDMDHENMFWYRQDPGLGLRLIYFSYDVKMKEKGDIPEGYSVSREKKERFSLILESASTNQTSMYLCASSLAHQGSGELFFGEGSRLTVL.

CDR3 region: CASSYREGETQYF. The CDR3 bases are TGTGCCAGCAGCTACAGGGAGGGGGAGACCCAGTACTTC. The chain links TRBV7-3 to TRBJ2-5, with D perhaps matching TRBD2 (7 bases). V shed 4 bases and J shed 5 bases, with 11 bases lying between them. Germline V CDR1 and CDR2: SGHTA, FQGTGA. This CDR3 has 13 amino acids.

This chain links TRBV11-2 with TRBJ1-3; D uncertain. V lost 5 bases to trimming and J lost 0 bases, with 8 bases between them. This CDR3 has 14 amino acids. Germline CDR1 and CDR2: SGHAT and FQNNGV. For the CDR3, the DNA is TGTGCCAGCAGCCCACTTAACTCTGGAAACACCATATATTTT. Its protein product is CASSPLNSGNTIYF.

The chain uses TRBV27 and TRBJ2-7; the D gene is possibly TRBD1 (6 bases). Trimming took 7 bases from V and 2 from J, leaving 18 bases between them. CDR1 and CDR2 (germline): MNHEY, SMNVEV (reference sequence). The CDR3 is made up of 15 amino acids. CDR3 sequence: CASTSAQGTPYEQYF. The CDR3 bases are TGTGCCAGCACCTCCGCACAGGGAACCCCCTACGAGCAGTACTTC.

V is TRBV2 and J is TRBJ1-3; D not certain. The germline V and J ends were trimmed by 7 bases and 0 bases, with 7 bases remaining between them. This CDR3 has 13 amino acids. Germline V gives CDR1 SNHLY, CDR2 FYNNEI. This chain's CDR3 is CASKESSGNTIYF. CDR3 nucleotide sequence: TGTGCCAGCAAGGAGAGCTCTGGAAACACCATATATTTT.

CDR3 sequence reads: CSVRLAANTGELFF. CDR3 DNA: TGCAGCGTTCGACTAGCGGCGAACACCGGGGAGCTGTTTTTT. The chain carries TRBV29-1 and TRBJ2-2; 9 nucleotides agree with TRBD2. V shed 5 bases and J 0 bases; nucleotides not matched to a gene: 1. This CDR3 contains 14 residues. From germline, CDR1 is SQVTM and CDR2 ANQGSEA.

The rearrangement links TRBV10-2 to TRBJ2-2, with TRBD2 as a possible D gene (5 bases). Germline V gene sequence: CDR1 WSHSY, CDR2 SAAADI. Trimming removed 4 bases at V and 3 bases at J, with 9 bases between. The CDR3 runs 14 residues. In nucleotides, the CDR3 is TGCGCCAGCAGTGGGACTCGGTACACCGGGGAGCTGTTTTTT. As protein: CASSGTRYTGELFF.

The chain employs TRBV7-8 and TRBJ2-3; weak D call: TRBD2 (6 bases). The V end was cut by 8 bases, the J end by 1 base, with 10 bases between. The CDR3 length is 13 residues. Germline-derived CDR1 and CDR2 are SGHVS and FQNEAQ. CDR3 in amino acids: CASGTQGTDTQYF. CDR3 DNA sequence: TGTGCCAGCGGGACTCAGGGCACAGATACGCAGTATTTT.

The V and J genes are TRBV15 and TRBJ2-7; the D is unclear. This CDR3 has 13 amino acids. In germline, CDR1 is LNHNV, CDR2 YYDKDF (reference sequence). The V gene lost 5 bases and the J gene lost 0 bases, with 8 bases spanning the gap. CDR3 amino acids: CATSHHSSYEQYF. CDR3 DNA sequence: TGTGCCACCAGCCACCATAGCTCCTACGAGCAGTACTTC.

Here the CDR3 DNA reads TGTGCCAGCAGTGAAATGCTAGCGGGAGGGGGAAATACGCAGTATTTT. This codes for CASSEMLAGGGNTQYF. The chain links TRBV2 to TRBJ2-3; 12 nucleotides align to TRBD2. The CDR3 consists of 16 residues. CDR1 SNHLY and CDR2 FYNNEI come from the germline V gene. The V segment lost 2 bases and the J segment 7 bases; nucleotides outside the gene matches: 7.

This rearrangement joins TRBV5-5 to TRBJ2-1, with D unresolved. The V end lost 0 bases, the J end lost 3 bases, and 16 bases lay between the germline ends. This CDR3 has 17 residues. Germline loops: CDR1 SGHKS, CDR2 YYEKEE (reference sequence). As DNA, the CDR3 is TGTGCCAGCAGCTTGGGTCCTCGTACTGAATACTACAATGAGCAGTTCTTC. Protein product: CASSLGPRTEYYNEQFF.

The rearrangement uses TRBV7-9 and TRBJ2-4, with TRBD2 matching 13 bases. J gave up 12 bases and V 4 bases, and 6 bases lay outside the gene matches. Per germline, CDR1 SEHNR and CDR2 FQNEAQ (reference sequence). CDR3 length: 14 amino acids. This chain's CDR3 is CASSSGTSGIGQYF. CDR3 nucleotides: TGTGCCAGCAGCTCCGGGACTAGCGGGATTGGTCAGTACTTC. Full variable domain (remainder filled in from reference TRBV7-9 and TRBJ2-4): DTGVSQNPRHKITKRGQNVTFRCDPISEHNRLYWYRQTLGQGPEFLTYFQNEAQLEKSRLLSDRFSAERPKGSFSTLEIQRTEQGDSAMYLCASSSGTSGIGQYFGAGTRLSVL.

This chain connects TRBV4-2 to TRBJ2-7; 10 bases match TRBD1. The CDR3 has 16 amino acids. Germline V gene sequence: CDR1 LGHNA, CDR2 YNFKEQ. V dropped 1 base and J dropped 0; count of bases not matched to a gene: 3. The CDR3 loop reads CASSQGQGAYSYEQYF. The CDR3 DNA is TGTGCCAGCAGCCAAGGACAGGGGGCGTACTCCTACGAGCAGTACTTC.